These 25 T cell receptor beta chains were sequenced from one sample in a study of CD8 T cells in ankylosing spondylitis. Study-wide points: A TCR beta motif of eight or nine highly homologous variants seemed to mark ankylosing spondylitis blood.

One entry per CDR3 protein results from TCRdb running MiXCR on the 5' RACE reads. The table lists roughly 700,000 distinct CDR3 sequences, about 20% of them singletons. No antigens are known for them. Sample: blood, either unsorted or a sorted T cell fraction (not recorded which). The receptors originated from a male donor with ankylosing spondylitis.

DNA for the CDR3: TGTGCCAGCAGGGTGGAGGGCCTAGGAGATACGCAGTATTTT. Translated: CASRVEGLGDTQYF. The chain joins TRBV28 to TRBJ2-3, with D tentatively TRBD2 (6 bases). The V gene lost 6 bases and the J gene lost 5 bases, with 15 bases spanning the gap. Germline V gene lookup returns CDR1 MDHEN and CDR2 SYDVKM. This CDR3 comprises 14 residues.

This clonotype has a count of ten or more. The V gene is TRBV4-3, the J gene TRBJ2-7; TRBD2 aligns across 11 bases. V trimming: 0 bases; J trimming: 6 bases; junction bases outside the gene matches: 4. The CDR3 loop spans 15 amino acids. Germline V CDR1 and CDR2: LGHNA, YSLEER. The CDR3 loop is CASSQDVAGGREQYF. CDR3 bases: TGCGCCAGCAGCCAAGATGTAGCGGGAGGGCGCGAGCAGTACTTC.

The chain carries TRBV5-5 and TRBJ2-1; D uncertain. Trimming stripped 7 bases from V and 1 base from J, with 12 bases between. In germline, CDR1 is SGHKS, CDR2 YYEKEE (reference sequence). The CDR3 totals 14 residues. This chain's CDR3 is CASVWSPSYNEQFF. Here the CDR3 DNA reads TGTGCCAGCGTCTGGTCCCCATCCTACAATGAGCAGTTCTTC. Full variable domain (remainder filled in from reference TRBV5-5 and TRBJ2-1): DAGVTQSPTHLIKTRGQQVTLRCSPISGHKSVSWYQQVLGQGPQFIFQYYEKEERGRGNFPDRFSARQFPNYSSELNVNALLLGDSALYLCASVWSPSYNEQFFGPGTRLTVL.

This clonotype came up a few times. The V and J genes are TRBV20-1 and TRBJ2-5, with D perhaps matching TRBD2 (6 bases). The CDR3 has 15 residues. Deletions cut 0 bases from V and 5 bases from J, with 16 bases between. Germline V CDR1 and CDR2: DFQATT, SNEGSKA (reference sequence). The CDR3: CSARDKETGRETQYF. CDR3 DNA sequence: TGCAGTGCTAGAGATAAGGAGACGGGGAGGGAGACCCAGTACTTC.

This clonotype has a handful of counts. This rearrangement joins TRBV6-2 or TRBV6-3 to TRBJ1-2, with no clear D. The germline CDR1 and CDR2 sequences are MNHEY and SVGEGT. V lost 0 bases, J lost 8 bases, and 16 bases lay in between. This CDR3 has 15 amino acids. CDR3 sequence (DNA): TGTGCCAGCAGTTACTCGGGAGTGTGGACTTCGGGCTACACCTTC. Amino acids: CASSYSGVWTSGYTF.

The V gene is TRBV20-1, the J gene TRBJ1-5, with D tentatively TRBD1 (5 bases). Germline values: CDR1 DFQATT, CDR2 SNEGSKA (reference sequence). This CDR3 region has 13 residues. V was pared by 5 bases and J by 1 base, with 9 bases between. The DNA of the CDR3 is TGCAGTGCTGGAGGGGCAAGCAATCAGCCCCAGCATTTT. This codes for CSAGGASNQPQHF.

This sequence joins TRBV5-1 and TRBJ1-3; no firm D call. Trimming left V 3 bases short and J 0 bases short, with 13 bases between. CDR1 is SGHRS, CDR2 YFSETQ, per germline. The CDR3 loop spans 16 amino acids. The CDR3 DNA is TGCGCCAGCAGCTGGGCCTCTGGTCCCTCTGGAAACACCATATATTTT. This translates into CASSWASGPSGNTIYF.

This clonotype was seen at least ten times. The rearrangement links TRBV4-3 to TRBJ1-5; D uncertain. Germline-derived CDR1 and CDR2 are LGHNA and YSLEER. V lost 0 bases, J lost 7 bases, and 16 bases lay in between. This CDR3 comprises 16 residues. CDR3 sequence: CASSQDLVTPLQPQHF. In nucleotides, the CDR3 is TGCGCCAGCAGCCAAGATCTCGTGACCCCGCTCCAGCCCCAGCATTTT.

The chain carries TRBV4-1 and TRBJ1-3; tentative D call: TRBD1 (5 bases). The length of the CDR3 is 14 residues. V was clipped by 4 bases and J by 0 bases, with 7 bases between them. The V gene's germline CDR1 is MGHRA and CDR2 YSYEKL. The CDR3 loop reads CASSPGTSGNTIYF. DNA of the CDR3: TGCGCCAGCAGCCCCGGGACCTCTGGAAACACCATATATTTT.

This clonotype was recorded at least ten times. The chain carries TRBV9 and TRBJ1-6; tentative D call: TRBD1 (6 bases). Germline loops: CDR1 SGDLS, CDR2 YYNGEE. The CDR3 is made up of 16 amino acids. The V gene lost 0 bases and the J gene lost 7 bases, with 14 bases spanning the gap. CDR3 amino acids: CASSVGPRTENSPLHF. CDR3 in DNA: TGTGCCAGCAGCGTAGGCCCCCGGACAGAGAATTCACCCCTCCACTTT.

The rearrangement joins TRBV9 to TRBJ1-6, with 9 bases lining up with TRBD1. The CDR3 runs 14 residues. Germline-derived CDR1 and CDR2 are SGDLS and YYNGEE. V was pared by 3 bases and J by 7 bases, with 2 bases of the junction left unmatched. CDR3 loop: CASSEGTGNSPLHF. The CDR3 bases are TGTGCCAGCAGCGAGGGGACAGGGAATTCACCCCTCCACTTT.

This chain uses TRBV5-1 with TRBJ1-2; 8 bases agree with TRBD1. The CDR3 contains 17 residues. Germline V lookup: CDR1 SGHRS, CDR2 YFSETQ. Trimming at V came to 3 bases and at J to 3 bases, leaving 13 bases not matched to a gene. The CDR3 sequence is CASSSRTGLVDHYGYTF. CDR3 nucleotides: TGCGCCAGCAGCTCCCGGACAGGGTTGGTTGATCACTATGGCTACACCTTC.

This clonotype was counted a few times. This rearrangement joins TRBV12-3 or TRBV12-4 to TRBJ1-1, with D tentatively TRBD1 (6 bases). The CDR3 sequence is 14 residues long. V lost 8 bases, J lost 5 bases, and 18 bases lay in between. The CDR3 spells CASSELQGRTEAFF. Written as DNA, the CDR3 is TGTGCCAGCTCCGAATTACAGGGACGGACTGAAGCTTTCTTT.

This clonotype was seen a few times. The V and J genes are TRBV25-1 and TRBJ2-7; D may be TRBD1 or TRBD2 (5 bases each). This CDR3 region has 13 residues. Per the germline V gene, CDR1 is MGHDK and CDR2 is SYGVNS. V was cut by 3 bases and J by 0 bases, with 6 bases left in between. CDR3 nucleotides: TGTGCCAGCAGTGAGGGGACCTCCTACGAGCAGTACTTC. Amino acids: CASSEGTSYEQYF.

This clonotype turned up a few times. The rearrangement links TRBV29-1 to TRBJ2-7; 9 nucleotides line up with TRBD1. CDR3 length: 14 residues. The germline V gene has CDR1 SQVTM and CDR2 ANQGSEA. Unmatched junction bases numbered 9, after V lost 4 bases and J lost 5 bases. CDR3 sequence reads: CSVGLPGQGDEQYF. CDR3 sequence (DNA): TGCAGCGTTGGACTACCGGGACAGGGAGACGAGCAGTACTTC.

CDR3 residues: CASSRTGAQPQHF. The CDR3 DNA sequence: TGTGCCAGCAGCCGTACAGGGGCTCAGCCCCAGCATTTT. The chain uses TRBV7-8 and TRBJ1-5; 7 bases line up with TRBD1. V shed 5 bases, J shed 6 bases, and the junction held 4 bases outside the gene matches. This CDR3 has 13 amino acids. From germline, CDR1 is SGHVS and CDR2 FQNEAQ.

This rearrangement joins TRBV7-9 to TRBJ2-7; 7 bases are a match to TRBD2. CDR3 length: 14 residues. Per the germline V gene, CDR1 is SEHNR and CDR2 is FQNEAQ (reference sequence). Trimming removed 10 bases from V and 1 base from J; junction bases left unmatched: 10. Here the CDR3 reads CAIEGGLLSYEQYF. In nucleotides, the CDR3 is TGTGCCATAGAGGGAGGGCTGCTTTCCTACGAGCAGTACTTC.

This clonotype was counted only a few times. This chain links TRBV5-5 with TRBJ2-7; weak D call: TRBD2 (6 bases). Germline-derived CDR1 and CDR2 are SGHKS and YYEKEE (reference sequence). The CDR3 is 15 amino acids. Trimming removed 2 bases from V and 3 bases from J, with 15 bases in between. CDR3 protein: CASSFRGADFYEQYF. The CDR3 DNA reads TGTGCCAGCAGCTTTCGCGGGGCTGATTTCTACGAGCAGTACTTC.

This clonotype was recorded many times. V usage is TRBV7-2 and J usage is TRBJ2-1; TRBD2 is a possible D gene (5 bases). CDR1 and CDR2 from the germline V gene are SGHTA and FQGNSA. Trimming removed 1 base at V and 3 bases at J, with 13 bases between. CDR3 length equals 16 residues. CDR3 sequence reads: CASSLGPLRGYNEQFF. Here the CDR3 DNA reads TGTGCCAGCAGCTTAGGCCCCCTCCGGGGCTACAATGAGCAGTTCTTC.

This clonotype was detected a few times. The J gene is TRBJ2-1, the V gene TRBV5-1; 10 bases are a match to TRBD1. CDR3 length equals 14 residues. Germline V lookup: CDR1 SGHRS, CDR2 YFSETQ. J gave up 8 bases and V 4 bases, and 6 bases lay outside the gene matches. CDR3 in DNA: TGCGCCAGCAGCCCCCGGGACAGGGGTGATGAGCAGTTCTTC. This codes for CASSPRDRGDEQFF.

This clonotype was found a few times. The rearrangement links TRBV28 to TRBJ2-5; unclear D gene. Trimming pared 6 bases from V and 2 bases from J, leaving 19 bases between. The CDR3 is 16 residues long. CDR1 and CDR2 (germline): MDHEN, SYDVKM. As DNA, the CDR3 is TGTGCCAGCAGCCTAAGGAGCCGGGCGGTTCAAGAGACCCAGTACTTC. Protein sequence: CASSLRSRAVQETQYF. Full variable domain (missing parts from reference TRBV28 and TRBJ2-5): DVKVTQSSRYLVKRTGEKVFLECVQDMDHENMFWYRQDPGLGLRLIYFSYDVKMKEKGDIPEGYSVSREKKERFSLILESASTNQTSMYLCASSLRSRAVQETQYFGPGTRLLVL.

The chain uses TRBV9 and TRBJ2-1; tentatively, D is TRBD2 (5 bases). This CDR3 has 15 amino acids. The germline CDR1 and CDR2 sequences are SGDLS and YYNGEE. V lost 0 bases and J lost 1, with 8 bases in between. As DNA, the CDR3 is TGTGCCAGCAGCGTAGCGGGGAATTCCTACAATGAGCAGTTCTTC. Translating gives CASSVAGNSYNEQFF.

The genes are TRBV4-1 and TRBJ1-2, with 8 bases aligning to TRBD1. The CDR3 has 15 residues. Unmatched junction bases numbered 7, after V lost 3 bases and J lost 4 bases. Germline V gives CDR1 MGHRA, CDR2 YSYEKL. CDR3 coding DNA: TGCGCCAGCAGCCAGACAGGGGATCTGGGCTATGGCTACACCTTC. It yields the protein CASSQTGDLGYGYTF.

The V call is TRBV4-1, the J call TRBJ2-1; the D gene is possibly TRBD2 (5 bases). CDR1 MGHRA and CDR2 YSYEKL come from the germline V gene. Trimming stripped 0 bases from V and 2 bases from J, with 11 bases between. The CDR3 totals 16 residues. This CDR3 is CASSQDTLAPYNEQFF. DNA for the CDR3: TGCGCCAGCAGCCAAGATACCCTAGCCCCCTACAATGAGCAGTTCTTC.

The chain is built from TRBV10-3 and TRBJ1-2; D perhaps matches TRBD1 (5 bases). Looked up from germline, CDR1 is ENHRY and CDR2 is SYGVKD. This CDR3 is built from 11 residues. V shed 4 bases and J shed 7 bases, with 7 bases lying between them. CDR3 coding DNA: TGTGCCATCAGTGCAGGGTTTGGCTACACCTTC. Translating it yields CAISAGFGYTF.